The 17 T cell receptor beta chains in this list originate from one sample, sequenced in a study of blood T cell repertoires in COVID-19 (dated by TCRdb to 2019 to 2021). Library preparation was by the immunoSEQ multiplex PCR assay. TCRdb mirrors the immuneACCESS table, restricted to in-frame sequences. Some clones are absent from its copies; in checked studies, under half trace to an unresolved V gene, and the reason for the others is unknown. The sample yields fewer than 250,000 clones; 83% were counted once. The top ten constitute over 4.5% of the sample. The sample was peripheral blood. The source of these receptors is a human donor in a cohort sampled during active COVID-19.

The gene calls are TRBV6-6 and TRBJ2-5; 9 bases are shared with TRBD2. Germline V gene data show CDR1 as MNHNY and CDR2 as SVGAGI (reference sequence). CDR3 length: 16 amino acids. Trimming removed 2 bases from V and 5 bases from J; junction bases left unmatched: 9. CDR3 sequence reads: CASSYDGGRARETQYF. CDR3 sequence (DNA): TGTGCCAGCAGTTACGACGGCGGGAGGGCCCGGGAGACCCAGTACTTC.

In DNA form, the CDR3 reads TGTGCCAGCAGTGAAACCGGGACAGGGAACACTGAAGCTTTCTTT. Its translation is CASSETGTGNTEAFF. The rearrangement joins TRBV25-1 to TRBJ1-1, with TRBD1 matching 8 bases. This CDR3 has 15 amino acids. CDR1 MGHDK and CDR2 SYGVNS come from the germline V gene. Trimming removed 2 bases from V and 1 base from J; junction bases left unmatched: 3. Full variable domain (remainder filled in from reference TRBV25-1 and TRBJ1-1): EADIYQTPRYLVIGTGKKITLECSQTMGHDKMYWYQQDPGMELHLIHYSYGVNSTEKGDLSSESTVSRIRTEHFPLTLESARPSHTSQYLCASSETGTGNTEAFFGQGTRLTVV.

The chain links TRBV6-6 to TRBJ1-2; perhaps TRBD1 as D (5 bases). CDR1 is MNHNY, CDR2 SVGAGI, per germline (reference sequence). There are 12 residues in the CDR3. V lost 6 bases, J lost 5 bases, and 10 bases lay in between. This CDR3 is CASSPGGYGYTF. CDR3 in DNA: TGTGCCAGCAGCCCCGGGGGGTATGGCTACACCTTC.

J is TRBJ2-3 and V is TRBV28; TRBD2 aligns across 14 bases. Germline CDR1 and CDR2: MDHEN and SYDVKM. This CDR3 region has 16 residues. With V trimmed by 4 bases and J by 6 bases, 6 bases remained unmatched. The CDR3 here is CASSSWTSGRYDTQYF. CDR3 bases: TGTGCCAGCAGTTCCTGGACTAGCGGGAGGTACGATACGCAGTATTTT.

DNA for the CDR3: TGTGCCAGCAGCTTATCAACAGGGAGTGGGCAAGAGACCCAGTACTTC. This translates into CASSLSTGSGQETQYF. The rearrangement links TRBV11-2 to TRBJ2-5; a possible D gene is TRBD1 (6 bases). There are 16 residues in the CDR3. The V and J ends lost 2 bases and 2 bases respectively, with 15 bases between them. Germline assignment: CDR1 SGHAT and CDR2 FQNNGV.

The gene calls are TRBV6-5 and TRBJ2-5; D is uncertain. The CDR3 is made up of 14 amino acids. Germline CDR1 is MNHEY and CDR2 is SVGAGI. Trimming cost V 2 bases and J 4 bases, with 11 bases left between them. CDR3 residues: CASSYHASGETQYF. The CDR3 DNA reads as TGTGCCAGCAGTTACCACGCTTCCGGAGAGACCCAGTACTTC.

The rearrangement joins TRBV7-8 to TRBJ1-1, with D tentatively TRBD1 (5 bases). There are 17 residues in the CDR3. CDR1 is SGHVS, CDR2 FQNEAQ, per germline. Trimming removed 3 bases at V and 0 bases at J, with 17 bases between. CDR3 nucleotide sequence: TGTGCCAGCAGCTTCGGACACCTGGGGGGAATGAACACTGAAGCTTTCTTT. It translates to CASSFGHLGGMNTEAFF. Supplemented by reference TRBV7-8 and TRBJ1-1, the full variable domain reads GAGVSQSPRYKVAKRGQDVALRCDPISGHVSLFWYQQALGQGPEFLTYFQNEAQLDKSGLPSDRFFAERPEGSVSTLKIQRTQQEDSAVYLCASSFGHLGGMNTEAFFGQGTRLTVV.

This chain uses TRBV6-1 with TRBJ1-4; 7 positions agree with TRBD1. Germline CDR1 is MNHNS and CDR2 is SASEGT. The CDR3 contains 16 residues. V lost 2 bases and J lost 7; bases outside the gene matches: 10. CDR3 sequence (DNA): TGTGCCAGCAGTGAACTAAACAGGGGCCTTAGTGAAAAACTGTTTTTT. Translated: CASSELNRGLSEKLFF.

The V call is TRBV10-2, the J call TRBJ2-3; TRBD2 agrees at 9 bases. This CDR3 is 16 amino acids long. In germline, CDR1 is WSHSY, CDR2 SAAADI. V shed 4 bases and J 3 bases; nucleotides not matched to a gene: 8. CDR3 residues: CASSGGLAGLTDTQYF. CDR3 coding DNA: TGCGCCAGCAGTGGAGGTCTAGCGGGATTAACAGATACGCAGTATTTT.

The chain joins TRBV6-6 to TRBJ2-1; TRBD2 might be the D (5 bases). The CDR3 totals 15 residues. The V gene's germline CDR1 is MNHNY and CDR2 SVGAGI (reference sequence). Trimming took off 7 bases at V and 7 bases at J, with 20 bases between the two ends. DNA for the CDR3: TGTGCCAGCACCACCCCCGGGGAAGGTGGGAATGAGCAGTTCTTC. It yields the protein CASTTPGEGGNEQFF.

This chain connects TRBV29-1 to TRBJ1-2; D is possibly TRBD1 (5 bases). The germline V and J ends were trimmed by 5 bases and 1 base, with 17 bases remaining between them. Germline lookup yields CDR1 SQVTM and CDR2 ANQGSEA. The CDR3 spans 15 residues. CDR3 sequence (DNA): TGCAGCGTTCTACACTCAGGGATGGATAACTATGGCTACACCTTC. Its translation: CSVLHSGMDNYGYTF.

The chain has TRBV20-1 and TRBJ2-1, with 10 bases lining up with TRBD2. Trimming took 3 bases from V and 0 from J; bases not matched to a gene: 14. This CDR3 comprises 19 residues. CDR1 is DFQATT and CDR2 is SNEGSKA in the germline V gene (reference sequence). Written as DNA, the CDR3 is TGCAGTGCTAGTGCTAGCGGGAGTATTTCCTGGAGCTCCTACAATGAGCAGTTCTTC. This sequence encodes CSASASGSISWSSYNEQFF.

The CDR3 sequence is CASSRGGAAQHF. For the CDR3, the DNA is TGTGCCAGCAGCCGAGGCGGGGCGGCCCAGCATTTT. J is TRBJ1-5 and V is TRBV7-9; TRBD1 is a possible D gene (5 bases). The CDR3 is 12 residues long. Per germline, CDR1 SEHNR and CDR2 FQNEAQ (reference sequence). Trimming left V 5 bases short and J 11 bases short, with 13 bases between.

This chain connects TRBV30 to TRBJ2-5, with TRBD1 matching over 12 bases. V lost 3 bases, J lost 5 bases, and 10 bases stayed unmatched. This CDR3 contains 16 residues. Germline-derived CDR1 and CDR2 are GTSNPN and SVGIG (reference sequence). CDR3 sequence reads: CAWSSGTGGFSETQYF. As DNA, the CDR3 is TGTGCCTGGAGCTCCGGGACAGGGGGCTTTTCGGAGACCCAGTACTTC.

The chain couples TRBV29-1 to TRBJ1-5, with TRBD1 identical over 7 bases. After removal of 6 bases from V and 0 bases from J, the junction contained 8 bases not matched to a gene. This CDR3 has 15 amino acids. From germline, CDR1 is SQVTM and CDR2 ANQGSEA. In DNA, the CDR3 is TGCAGCGTCGGTGGGGACAGCTATAGCAATCAGCCCCAGCATTTT. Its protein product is CSVGGDSYSNQPQHF. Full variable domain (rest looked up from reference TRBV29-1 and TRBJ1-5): SAVISQKPSRDICQRGTSLTIQCQVDSQVTMMFWYRQQPGQSLTLIATANQGSEATYESGFVIDKFPISRPNLTFSTLTVSNMSPEDSSIYLCSVGGDSYSNQPQHFGDGTRLSIL.

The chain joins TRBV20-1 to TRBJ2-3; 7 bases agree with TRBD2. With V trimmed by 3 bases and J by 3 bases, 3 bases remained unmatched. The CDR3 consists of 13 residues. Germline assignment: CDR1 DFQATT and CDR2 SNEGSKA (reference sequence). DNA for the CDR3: TGCAGTGCTAGTACTAGCGTGACAGATACGCAGTATTTT. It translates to CSASTSVTDTQYF.

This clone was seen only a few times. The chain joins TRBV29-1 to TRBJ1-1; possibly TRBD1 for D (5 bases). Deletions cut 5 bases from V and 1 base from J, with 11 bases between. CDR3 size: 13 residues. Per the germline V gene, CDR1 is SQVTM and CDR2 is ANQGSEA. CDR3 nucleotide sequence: TGCAGCGTTAATCAGGGAAGGAACACTGAAGCTTTCTTT. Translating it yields CSVNQGRNTEAFF. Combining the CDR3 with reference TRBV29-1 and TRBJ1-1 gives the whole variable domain SAVISQKPSRDICQRGTSLTIQCQVDSQVTMMFWYRQQPGQSLTLIATANQGSEATYESGFVIDKFPISRPNLTFSTLTVSNMSPEDSSIYLCSVNQGRNTEAFFGQGTRLTVV.